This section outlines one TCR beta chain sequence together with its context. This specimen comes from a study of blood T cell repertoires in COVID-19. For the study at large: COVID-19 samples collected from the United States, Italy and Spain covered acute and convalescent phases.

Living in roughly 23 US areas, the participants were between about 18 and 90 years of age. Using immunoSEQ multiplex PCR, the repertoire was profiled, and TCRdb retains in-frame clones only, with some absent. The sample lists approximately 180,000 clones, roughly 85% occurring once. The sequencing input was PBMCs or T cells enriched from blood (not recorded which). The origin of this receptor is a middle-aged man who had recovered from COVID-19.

As DNA, the CDR3 is TGTGCCAGCAGTTCGGGGGAAATCACAGATACGCAGTATTTT. Translating it yields CASSSGEITDTQYF. The J gene is TRBJ2-3, the V gene TRBV28; a possible D gene is TRBD2 (6 bases). The length of the CDR3 is 14 residues. V lost 4 bases and J 2 bases, leaving 10 bases between the germline ends. CDR1 is MDHEN and CDR2 is SYDVKM in the germline V gene. Drawing the rest from reference TRBV28 and TRBJ2-3, the complete variable domain is DVKVTQSSRYLVKRTGEKVFLECVQDMDHENMFWYRQDPGLGLRLIYFSYDVKMKEKGDIPEGYSVSREKKERFSLILESASTNQTSMYLCASSSGEITDTQYFGPGTRLTVL.